Below, 5 T cell receptor beta chains from the same sample are listed, as sequenced in a study of T cell responses to AZD1222 COVID-19 vaccine. The protocol was immunoSEQ multiplex PCR, while the TCRdb copy is restricted to in-frame clones and leaves out a portion. The sample yields more than 110,000 clones, about 94% seen once. This specimen was peripheral blood, taken on day 0 of AZD1222 vaccination. These receptors were collected from an adult in good health.

V is TRBV5-1 and J is TRBJ1-4, with TRBD1 identical over 7 bases. V trimming: 4 bases; J trimming: 8 bases; junction bases outside the gene matches: 8. Germline lookup yields CDR1 SGHRS and CDR2 YFSETQ. This CDR3 contains 14 residues. CDR3 sequence: CASSQGQPTEKLFF. The CDR3, as DNA: TGCGCCAGCAGCCAGGGACAGCCCACCGAAAAACTGTTTTTT.

The CDR3 DNA is TGTGCCAGCAGCAATAGAGGCAGGGGGTCTGGTGATGAGCAGTTCTTC. Protein: CASSNRGRGSGDEQFF. This chain uses TRBV21-1 with TRBJ2-1; the table assigns TRBD1, which was not confirmed against the DNA. TRBV21-1 corresponds to a pseudogene. The CDR3 contains 16 residues.

The rearrangement uses TRBV5-4 and TRBJ2-2; D not resolved. CDR3 length: 15 residues. With 2 bases removed from V and 7 bases from J, the gap between germline ends came to 15 bases. Germline V gene data show CDR1 as SGHNT and CDR2 as YYREEE (reference sequence). The CDR3 here is CASSFGLRSSGELFF. CDR3 DNA sequence: TGTGCCAGCAGCTTCGGCCTTCGATCCAGCGGGGAGCTGTTTTTT.

This clone was found once. The V call is TRBV7-2, the J call TRBJ1-5; possible D gene TRBD1, 5 bases. The CDR3 is made up of 15 amino acids. Germline values: CDR1 SGHTA, CDR2 FQGNSA. V was shortened by 0 bases and J by 0 bases, with 6 bases between the two germline ends. CDR3 sequence (DNA): TGTGCCAGCAGCTTAGCGGGGACTAGCAATCAGCCCCAGCATTTT. This codes for CASSLAGTSNQPQHF.

The gene calls are TRBV5-8 and TRBJ1-2; possibly TRBD1 for D (6 bases). The CDR3 is 13 amino acids. Germline values: CDR1 SGHTS, CDR2 YDEGEE. The V and J ends lost 6 bases and 8 bases respectively, with 17 bases between them. CDR3 protein: CASTPRGAWGYTF. Here the CDR3 DNA reads TGTGCCAGCACCCCTCGGGGGGCTTGGGGCTACACCTTC.